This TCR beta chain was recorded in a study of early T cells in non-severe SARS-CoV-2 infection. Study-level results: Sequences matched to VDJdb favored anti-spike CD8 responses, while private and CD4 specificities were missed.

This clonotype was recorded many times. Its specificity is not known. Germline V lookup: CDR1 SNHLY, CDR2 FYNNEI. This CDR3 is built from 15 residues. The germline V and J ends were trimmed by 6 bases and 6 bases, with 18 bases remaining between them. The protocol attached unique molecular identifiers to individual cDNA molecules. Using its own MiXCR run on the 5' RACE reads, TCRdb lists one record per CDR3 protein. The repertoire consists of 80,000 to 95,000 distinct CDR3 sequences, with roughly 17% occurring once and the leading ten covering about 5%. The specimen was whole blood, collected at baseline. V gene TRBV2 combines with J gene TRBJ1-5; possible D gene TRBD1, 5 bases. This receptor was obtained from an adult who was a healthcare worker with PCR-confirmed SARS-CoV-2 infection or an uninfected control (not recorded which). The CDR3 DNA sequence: TGTGCCAGCAGCGAAACGGGTTACCAGGGTCAGCCCCAGCATTTT. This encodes CASSETGYQGQPQHF. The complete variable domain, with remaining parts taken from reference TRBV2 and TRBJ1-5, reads EPEVTQTPSHQVTQMGQEVILRCVPISNHLYFYWYRQILGQKVEFLVSFYNNEISEKSEIFDDQFSVERPDGSNFTLKIRSTKLEDSAMYFCASSETGYQGQPQHFGDGTRLSIL.